The 12 T cell receptor beta chains in this list originate from one sample, sequenced in a study of CD8 T cells in Susac syndrome (dated by TCRdb to the late 2010s). Library prep was done by the immunoSEQ multiplex PCR assay. RNA was extracted using the RNeasy kit, and roughly 0.5 to 1 ug of the RNA was reverse transcribed with random hexamers. TCRdb handled the public reads itself, with Q25 trimming in fastp and clone calling in MiXCR, and kept productive beta chains. CDR3 protein sequences are deduplicated, and each keeps its most common genes and DNA. The sample table shows 100,000 to 150,000 distinct CDR3 sequences, and roughly 80% are seen once. The ten biggest clones cover 0.51% of the sample. The material sequenced was CD8+ T cells from PBMCs. All receptors come from a human donor with multiple sclerosis.

V is TRBV24-1 and J is TRBJ2-3; D possibly uses TRBD1 or TRBD2 (5 bases each). V dropped 1 base and J dropped 9 bases, with 13 bases sitting between them. Germline values: CDR1 KGHDR, CDR2 SFDVKD. The CDR3 is 14 residues long. The CDR3 loop is CATSDLGERRTQYF. The CDR3 DNA reads as TGTGCCACCAGTGATTTAGGGGAGAGGCGGACGCAGTATTTT.

This clonotype was found once. This chain links TRBV5-6 with TRBJ2-1, with TRBD2 as a possible D gene (6 bases). Per the germline V gene, CDR1 is SGHDT and CDR2 is YYEEEE. The CDR3 spans 17 residues. The V and J ends lost 0 bases and 3 bases respectively, with 16 bases between them. The CDR3 sequence is CASSLEVYGGNYNEQFF. The CDR3 DNA reads TGTGCCAGCAGCTTGGAGGTCTACGGGGGAAACTACAATGAGCAGTTCTTC.

The chain is built from TRBV5-6 and TRBJ1-2; 7 bases line up with TRBD1. Per germline, CDR1 SGHDT and CDR2 YYEEEE. With 0 bases clipped from V and 4 bases from J, the junction kept 6 bases outside the gene matches. The CDR3 has 15 residues. DNA for the CDR3: TGTGCCAGCAGCTTGGGAGGGGGCGATGTCTATGGCTACACCTTC. This codes for CASSLGGGDVYGYTF.

This clonotype was seen once. V and J are TRBV4-1 and TRBJ1-2; D perhaps matches TRBD1 (5 bases). The length of the CDR3 is 18 residues. Deletions cut 2 bases from V and 1 base from J, with 20 bases between. The germline V gene has CDR1 MGHRA and CDR2 YSYEKL. The CDR3 bases are TGCGCCAGCAGCCAACGCTGGGGTCCCGGACAATATAACTATGGCTACACCTTC. It yields the protein CASSQRWGPGQYNYGYTF.

The genes are TRBV4-3 and TRBJ2-7; D is perhaps TRBD2 (5 bases). In germline, CDR1 is LGHNA, CDR2 YSLEER. Trimming pared 0 bases from V and 3 bases from J, leaving 12 bases between. The CDR3 totals 15 residues. CDR3 coding DNA: TGCGCCAGCAGCCAAGATCCGGGGTCCGACTACGAGCAGTACTTC. Protein sequence: CASSQDPGSDYEQYF.

V is TRBV12-3 or TRBV12-4 and J is TRBJ1-2; a possible D gene is TRBD1 (5 bases). The CDR3 sequence is 12 residues long. Trimming left V 5 bases short and J 7 bases short, with 11 bases between. CDR3 sequence (DNA): TGTGCCAGCAGTCAGGGTTTGGTTGGCTACACCTTC. Its translation: CASSQGLVGYTF.

This rearrangement joins TRBV7-9 to TRBJ1-1; TRBD1 matches 7 bases. The CDR3 totals 16 residues. V trimming: 5 bases; J trimming: 4 bases; junction bases outside the gene matches: 13. Germline V CDR1 and CDR2: SEHNR, FQNEAQ (reference sequence). The CDR3 spells CASSPPLRDSRTEAFF. The DNA for the CDR3 is TGTGCCAGCAGCCCTCCTCTCCGGGACAGCCGCACTGAAGCTTTCTTT.

V usage is TRBV20-1 and J usage is TRBJ1-1; maybe TRBD1 (5 bases). Trimming pared 0 bases from V and 9 bases from J, leaving 11 bases between. The CDR3 consists of 12 residues. Germline V lookup: CDR1 DFQATT, CDR2 SNEGSKA (reference sequence). CDR3 sequence: CSAREYRTKAFF. The DNA for the CDR3 is TGCAGTGCTAGAGAGTACAGGACTAAAGCTTTCTTT.

The V gene is TRBV3-1, the J gene TRBJ2-1; 11 bases agree with TRBD2. The CDR3 spans 15 residues. The J segment lost 6 bases and the V segment lost 0 bases, leaving 1 base of the junction unmatched. The V gene's germline CDR1 is LGHDT and CDR2 YNNKEL (reference sequence). CDR3 region: CASSQDGTSGNEQFF. The CDR3 DNA sequence: TGTGCCAGCAGCCAAGACGGGACTAGCGGCAATGAGCAGTTCTTC.

V is TRBV12-3 or TRBV12-4 and J is TRBJ1-1; D is ambiguous. This CDR3 is 16 amino acids long. The V gene lost 1 base and the J gene lost 0 bases, with 12 bases spanning the gap. The CDR3, as DNA: TGTGCCAGCAGTTTAGGGCCGCTGGTGATGAACACTGAAGCTTTCTTT. Translating it yields CASSLGPLVMNTEAFF.

This sequence joins TRBV29-1 and TRBJ2-7, with D tentatively TRBD2 (7 bases). Germline values: CDR1 SQVTM, CDR2 ANQGSEA. V was trimmed by 5 bases and J by 5 bases, leaving 10 bases between them. The CDR3 loop spans 11 amino acids. CDR3 DNA sequence: TGCAGCGTTCGGGGGGCTGACGAGCAGTACTTC. It is translated as CSVRGADEQYF.

V and J are TRBV4-1 and TRBJ2-7; 9 nucleotides agree with TRBD1. Per germline, CDR1 MGHRA and CDR2 YSYEKL. Trimming cost V 5 bases and J 7 bases; bases outside gene matches: 9. This CDR3 is 14 amino acids long. The CDR3 region is CASSTQSQGAEQYF. Written as DNA, the CDR3 is TGCGCCAGCAGCACACAATCACAGGGGGCTGAGCAGTACTTC.